This is a list of T cell receptor beta chains from one sample in a study of radiation and T cells in renal cell carcinoma. Clones were read by immunoSEQ multiplex PCR, and TCRdb kept only the in-frame ones, dropping some. Of about 140,000 clones detected, roughly 85% appear once; the ten largest clones hold roughly a quarter. Sequences were derived from blood, sampled from a patient whose treatment included radiotherapy and nephrectomy. The receptor source for this set is a woman in her fifties or sixties with renal cell carcinoma. Each CDR3 is given with its conserved first and last residue. The D gene is left open where the match is weak. Some rows have no size entry. The others give once, few or many, or a class for an expanded clone.

clone_size,v_call,j_call,d_call,cdr3_nt,cdr3_aa
NA,TRBV5-4,TRBJ1-2,NA,TGTGCCAGCAGCGAAAACTATGGGGGCTACACCTTC,CASSENYGGYTF
many,TRBV9,TRBJ1-4,NA,TGTGCCAGCAGCGAAGACGGGGCCCCTAATGAAAAACTGTTTTTT,CASSEDGAPNEKLFF
NA,TRBV5-1,TRBJ2-7,TRBD1,TGCGCCAGCAGCTATACAGGGGGCACTTCCTACGAGCAGTACTTC,CASSYTGGTSYEQYF
NA,TRBV7-9,TRBJ2-7,NA,TGTGCCAGCAGCTTAAAGGTCTCCTACGAGCAGTACTTC,CASSLKVSYEQYF
NA,TRBV19,TRBJ1-1,NA,TGTGCCAGTAGCGAGGGGAATGAAGCTTTCTTT,CASSEGNEAFF
NA,TRBV5-1,TRBJ2-1,TRBD2,TGCGCCAGCAGCTTGTTCCTAGCGGGAGTGAATGAGCAGTTCTTC,CASSLFLAGVNEQFF
NA,TRBV28,TRBJ1-2,TRBD1,TGTGCCAGCATCCCCCCGGGGAGGGGGCCCTCCTATGGCTACACCTTC,CASIPPGRGPSYGYTF
few,TRBV10-3,TRBJ2-5,TRBD2,TGTGCCATCAGTGAGTCGGGACTAGCGATGGGGACCCAGTACTTC,CAISESGLAMGTQYF
NA,TRBV10-3,TRBJ2-1,TRBD2,TGTGCCATCAGGGGGCGGGAGGAGGTGTCCTACAATGAGCAGTTCTTC,CAIRGREEVSYNEQFF
NA,TRBV9,TRBJ2-1,TRBD2,TGTGCCAGTACGGGGGGGCCCCCCTACAATGAGCAGTTCTTC,CASTGGPPYNEQFF
few,TRBV6-4,TRBJ2-1,TRBD2,TGTGCCAGCAAGCGGGAGGTTGACGCCGATGAGCAGTTCTTC,CASKREVDADEQFF
NA,TRBV7-9,TRBJ2-3,TRBD1,TGTGCCAGCATCCATGGACAGGACACCCTAGATACGCAGTATTTT,CASIHGQDTLDTQYF
NA,TRBV27,TRBJ2-3,NA,TGTGCCAGCAGCTTAGTAGGCACAGATACGCAGTATTTT,CASSLVGTDTQYF
few,TRBV7-2,TRBJ2-3,NA,TGTGCCAGCAGCTTTCGGAGCGGGTCAACGACAGATACGCAGTATTTT,CASSFRSGSTTDTQYF
NA,TRBV5-1,TRBJ1-6,NA,TGCGCCACCTCGCTAGGGGCGATCTCAAATTCACCCCTCCACTTT,CATSLGAISNSPLHF
NA,TRBV5-4,TRBJ2-7,TRBD2,TGTGCCAGCAGCGCGGGACTAGCGGGCGGCACCTACGAGCAGTACTTC,CASSAGLAGGTYEQYF
NA,TRBV12-1,TRBJ1-2,NA,TGTGCCAGCAGCTCAAGGATCTTCCTGGGCTACACCTTC,CASSSRIFLGYTF
NA,TRBV6-4,TRBJ1-1,NA,TGTGCCAGCAGTGCCAGAGGAAGCGAAGCTTTCTTT,CASSARGSEAFF
NA,TRBV6-6,TRBJ1-4,TRBD1,TGTGCCAGCAGATTAAGACAGGGCCTCAATGAAAAACTGTTTTTT,CASRLRQGLNEKLFF
NA,TRBV9,TRBJ2-5,TRBD2,TGTGCCAGTACTAGCGGAACTCAAGAGACCCAGTACTTC,CASTSGTQETQYF
NA,TRBV6-5,TRBJ2-7,TRBD1,TGTGCCAGCACCCGGGACAGGGGGCTTTACGAGCAGTACTTC,CASTRDRGLYEQYF
once,TRBV5-1,TRBJ2-5,NA,TGCGCCAGCAGCCCGGGCGGCGTCATCGAAGAGACCCAGTACTTC,CASSPGGVIEETQYF
NA,TRBV30,TRBJ1-5,NA,TGTGCCTGGAGTGTGTTAGGTCAGCCCCAGCATTTT,CAWSVLGQPQHF
NA,TRBV19,TRBJ2-2,NA,TGTGCCAGTAGTAGCGACAGGAGCAACACCGGGGAGCTGTTTTTT,CASSSDRSNTGELFF
once,TRBV6-6,TRBJ1-1,NA,TGTGCCAGCAGTTACTCGGGGGTGAACACTGAAGCTTTCTTT,CASSYSGVNTEAFF
NA,TRBV6-6,TRBJ2-7,TRBD2,TGTGCCAGCAGTCCCCCGGCTAGCGGAACCTACGAGCAGTACTTC,CASSPPASGTYEQYF
NA,TRBV19,TRBJ2-1,NA,TGTGCCAGTAGTAGAGGGGAGGTCGGCAATGAGCAGTTCTTC,CASSRGEVGNEQFF
NA,TRBV5-4,TRBJ2-5,NA,TGTGCCAGCAGCCTAGATCAAGAGACCCAGTACTTC,CASSLDQETQYF
NA,TRBV7-9,TRBJ2-7,NA,TGTGCCAGCAGCTTAAAGGGACTGGGCTACGAGCAGTACTTC,CASSLKGLGYEQYF
NA,TRBV7-9,TRBJ2-7,TRBD1,TGTGCCAGCAGCTTGATGGGACAGTCCTACGAGCAGTACTTC,CASSLMGQSYEQYF
NA,TRBV5-4,TRBJ1-5,TRBD1,TGTGCCAGCAGCCCAGGGGGAGGGGGCAATCAGCCCCAGCATTTT,CASSPGGGGNQPQHF
NA,TRBV5-5,TRBJ1-2,NA,TGTGCCAGCAGCCCGCAGGGAGGCTATGGCTACACCTTC,CASSPQGGYGYTF
NA,TRBV9,TRBJ2-7,TRBD1,TGTGCCAGCAGCTCTGGACAGGTCAACTACGAGCAGTACTTC,CASSSGQVNYEQYF
once,TRBV5-1,TRBJ2-7,NA,TGCGCCAGCAGCTTGATCGGAGGGTCGTCCTACGAGCAGTACTTC,CASSLIGGSSYEQYF
few,TRBV5-6,TRBJ2-1,TRBD2,TGTGCCAGCAGCTTGGAGCGGGGGGAAGTCTACAATGAGCAGTTCTTC,CASSLERGEVYNEQFF
NA,TRBV5-6,TRBJ2-7,TRBD2,TGTGCCAGCAGCGCTAGACTAGCCCCGCAGTACTTC,CASSARLAPQYF
NA,TRBV27,TRBJ2-1,NA,TGTGCCAGCACCCCCTTCGCCGGAGGCTACAATGAGCAGTTCTTC,CASTPFAGGYNEQFF
NA,TRBV6-6,TRBJ1-2,TRBD1,TGTGCCAGCAGTAAGACAGGGTGGGCCTATGGCTACACCTTC,CASSKTGWAYGYTF
NA,TRBV19,TRBJ2-3,TRBD2,TGTGCCAGTAGTCTCCAGGGACTAGCGGGGGGCACTAGCACAGATACGCAGTATTTT,CASSLQGLAGGTSTDTQYF
once,TRBV7-8,TRBJ2-3,TRBD1,TGTGCCAGCAGCCCGACAGGGACCCAATTTAGCACAGATACGCAGTATTTT,CASSPTGTQFSTDTQYF